At least ten counts were recorded for the clone carrying this TCR beta chain. Its antigen is unidentified. This sample was taken from a study of spatial heterogeneity in lung cancer. J gave up 8 bases and V 0 bases, and 13 bases lay outside the gene matches. Germline CDR1 reads SGHVS; CDR2 reads FQNEAQ. The CDR3 is made up of 18 amino acids. The time point was: sample taken at primary tumor resection. Study conclusions and caveats: The study found that ubiquitous and regional expanded TCR counts tracked ubiquitous and regional nonsynonymous mutations, respectively. Tracking of tumor mutation counts was seen in expanded intratumoral alpha and beta TCR counts.

Each TCR cDNA molecule bore a unique molecular identifier. Each CDR3 protein is one row after TCRdb ran MiXCR on the 5' RACE reads. The sample has about 100,000 distinct CDR3 sequences; 3.5% to 5% are singletons. This sequence originates from a male donor with early-stage non-small cell lung cancer. The chain is built from TRBV7-8 and TRBJ2-4, with TRBD2 matching 10 bases. Sequencing used lung tumor tissue, obtained at surgery. The CDR3 sequence is CASSLASAGGLRGYIQYF. CDR3 DNA: TGTGCCAGCAGCTTAGCGTCAGCGGGAGGGCTCCGGGGTTACATTCAGTACTTC.